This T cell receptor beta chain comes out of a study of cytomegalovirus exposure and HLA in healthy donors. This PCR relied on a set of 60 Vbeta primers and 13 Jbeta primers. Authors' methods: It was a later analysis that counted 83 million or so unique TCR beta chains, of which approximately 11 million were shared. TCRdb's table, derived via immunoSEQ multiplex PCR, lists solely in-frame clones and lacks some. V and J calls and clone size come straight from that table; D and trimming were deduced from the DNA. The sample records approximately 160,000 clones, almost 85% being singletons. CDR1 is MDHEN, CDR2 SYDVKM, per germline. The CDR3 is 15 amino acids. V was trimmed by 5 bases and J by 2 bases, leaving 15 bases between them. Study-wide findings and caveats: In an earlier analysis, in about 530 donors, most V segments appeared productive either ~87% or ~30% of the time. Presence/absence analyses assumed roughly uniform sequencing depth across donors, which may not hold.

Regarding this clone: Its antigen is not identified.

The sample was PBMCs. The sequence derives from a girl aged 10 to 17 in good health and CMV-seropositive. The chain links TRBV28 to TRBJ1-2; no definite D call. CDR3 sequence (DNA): TGTGCCAGCAGTCCACGAGAGGAGTTAAACTATGGCTACACCTTC. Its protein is CASSPREELNYGYTF.